This T cell receptor (beta chain) was recorded in a study of regulatory T cells in long-lasting Graves disease. About the research overall: Duration of antithyroid drug therapy among newly diagnosed Graves' patients was under 3 months.

This clonotype came up many times. From germline, CDR1 is ENHRY and CDR2 SYGVKD. The V and J ends lost 9 bases and 3 bases respectively, with 18 bases between them. CDR3 length equals 14 residues. With iRepertoire HTBI primers and Arm-PCR of CDR3 regions, TCR beta libraries were built. In the source study's methods: Sequenced samples collectively carried around 60 TRBV and some 15 TRBJ segments. From the multiplex PCR reads, TCRdb called clonotypes with MiXCR, one entry per CDR3 protein. The V and J calls were determined by TCRdb, not by the authors. Of 550,000 or so distinct CDR3 sequences in the sample, 12% are singletons; the top ten hold around 10%. As to time point: newly diagnosed GD, antithyroid drugs for less than 3 months. TCR sequences were obtained from RNA taken from PBMCs. These sequences were also reported in another study, on T cells in Graves' hyperthyroidism and ophthalmopathy.

The sequences come from peripheral blood mononuclear cells (PBMCs), collected at new diagnosis, from a patient treated with antithyroid drugs. This sequence originates from a woman aged 25 to 39 with Graves disease. The gene calls are TRBV10-3 and TRBJ2-7; possibly TRBD1 or TRBD2 for D (5 bases each). CDR3 loop: CAIRDARSHYEQYF. CDR3 in DNA: TGTGCCATAAGGGACGCTCGAAGCCACTACGAGCAGTACTTC.